Listed here are 32 T cell receptor beta chains from one sample, sequenced in a study of blood T cell repertoires in COVID-19. This table comes from immunoSEQ multiplex PCR, and its TCRdb copy is limited to in-frame clones, with some not included. The sample contains under 200,000 clones, around 74% of which appear only once. The sequenced sample was peripheral blood. The source of these receptors is a woman aged 80 or over with acute or convalescent COVID-19.

The chain employs TRBV4-1 and TRBJ2-7; D is unresolved. This CDR3 contains 15 residues. Germline CDR1 MGHRA, CDR2 YSYEKL. Trimming stripped 0 bases from V and 2 bases from J, with 11 bases between. CDR3 protein: CASSQDSISTYEQYF. CDR3 coding DNA: TGCGCCAGCAGCCAAGATTCGATTAGTACCTACGAGCAGTACTTC.

V and J are TRBV11-2 and TRBJ2-1, with TRBD1 matching 8 bases. CDR1 is SGHAT, CDR2 FQNNGV, per germline. V shed 7 bases, J shed 6 bases, and the junction held 11 bases outside the gene matches. This CDR3 region has 15 residues. The DNA for the CDR3 is TGTGCCAGCAACGATGACAGGGGTTTAAGCAATGAGCAGTTCTTC. It is translated as CASNDDRGLSNEQFF.

The chain couples TRBV10-3 to TRBJ1-5; no clear D gene. V dropped 3 bases and J dropped 3 bases, with 18 bases sitting between them. The CDR3 spans 17 residues. Germline V gene sequence: CDR1 ENHRY, CDR2 SYGVKD. CDR3 in amino acids: CAISESVGVLPNQPQHF. The CDR3 DNA follows: TGTGCCATCAGTGAATCGGTGGGAGTATTGCCCAATCAGCCCCAGCATTTT.

This chain's CDR3 is CASSLGDRVIQHF. CDR3 nucleotides: TGTGCCAGCAGTTTGGGGGACAGGGTCATTCAGCATTTT. This rearrangement joins TRBV28 to TRBJ1-5, with 9 bases that match TRBD1. V was pared by 3 bases and J by 13 bases, with 7 bases of the junction left unmatched. The CDR3 consists of 13 residues. Germline V lookup: CDR1 MDHEN, CDR2 SYDVKM.

In nucleotides, the CDR3 is TGTGCCAGCAGCTTAGTCAGAGAAGCTTTCTTT. The encoded protein is CASSLVREAFF. The chain recombines TRBV7-9 with TRBJ1-1, with D uncertain. The germline CDR1 and CDR2 sequences are SEHNR and FQNEAQ (reference sequence). Trimming cost V 1 base and J 8 bases, with 5 bases left between them. This CDR3 contains 11 residues.

This clone was counted only a few times. This chain connects TRBV4-2 to TRBJ1-1, with a possible D match to TRBD1 (5 bases). The V gene's germline CDR1 is LGHNA and CDR2 YNFKEQ. This CDR3 spans 14 amino acids. The germline V and J ends were trimmed by 3 bases and 4 bases, with 12 bases remaining between them. CDR3 sequence: CASSQLAGVTEAFF. The CDR3 DNA reads as TGTGCCAGCAGCCAGTTAGCGGGGGTCACTGAAGCTTTCTTT.

The chain recombines TRBV27 with TRBJ1-2; tentatively, D is TRBD1 (6 bases). Trimming left V 3 bases short and J 2 bases short, with 16 bases between. CDR3 size: 16 residues. Germline V lookup: CDR1 MNHEY, CDR2 SMNVEV (reference sequence). CDR3 residues: CASSLRGRGLNYGYTF. The CDR3 region has the DNA TGTGCCAGCAGTTTGCGTGGAAGGGGGTTAAACTATGGCTACACCTTC.

This clone has a handful of counts. The CDR3 DNA sequence: TGTGCCAGCAGTGGCAGGGGTCCCTCTGGAAACACCATATATTTT. Its protein product is CASSGRGPSGNTIYF. The chain links TRBV2 to TRBJ1-3; D possibly corresponds to TRBD1 (6 bases). The germline CDR1 and CDR2 sequences are SNHLY and FYNNEI. Trimming took 4 bases from V and 0 from J, leaving 10 bases between them. This CDR3 contains 15 residues.

This clone was seen only once. This sequence joins TRBV5-5 and TRBJ2-2; 8 bases map to TRBD2. Germline assignment: CDR1 SGHKS and CDR2 YYEKEE (reference sequence). CDR3 length: 18 amino acids. The trim removed 4 bases at V and 0 bases at J, leaving 11 bases unmatched. The CDR3 DNA sequence: TGTGCCAGCAGCCAAGCGGGAGCGGGACTAGCGAACACCGGGGAGCTGTTTTTT. The encoded protein is CASSQAGAGLANTGELFF.

This clone was seen a handful of times. The chain links TRBV2 to TRBJ2-1; TRBD2 is a possible D gene (5 bases). The CDR3 covers 15 residues. CDR1 and CDR2 (germline): SNHLY, FYNNEI. V lost 7 bases and J 4 bases, leaving 17 bases between the germline ends. Here the CDR3 reads CASMRGPTGYNEQFF. In nucleotides, the CDR3 is TGTGCCAGCATGAGAGGACCCACGGGGTACAATGAGCAGTTCTTC.

The chain is built from TRBV7-9 and TRBJ2-2; 7 nucleotides agree with TRBD2. Trimming cost V 0 bases and J 1 base; bases outside gene matches: 5. Germline loops: CDR1 SEHNR, CDR2 FQNEAQ (reference sequence). There are 17 residues in the CDR3. The CDR3 DNA is TGTGCCAGCAGCTTAGCGCCGGGGGGAGTGAACACCGGGGAGCTGTTTTTT. Translation gives CASSLAPGGVNTGELFF.

This sequence joins TRBV10-2 and TRBJ2-1; 11 bases match TRBD2. The CDR3 loop spans 17 amino acids. Per the germline V gene, CDR1 is WSHSY and CDR2 is SAAADI. With 5 bases clipped from V and 2 bases from J, the junction kept 8 bases outside the gene matches. The CDR3 DNA sequence: TGCGCCAGCAGTCTTACCATAGCGGGAGGGACCTACAATGAGCAGTTCTTC. Residues: CASSLTIAGGTYNEQFF.

The J gene is TRBJ1-2, the V gene TRBV5-1; a weak D match, TRBD1 (6 bases). Looked up from germline, CDR1 is SGHRS and CDR2 is YFSETQ. This CDR3 spans 13 amino acids. The V and J ends lost 4 bases and 4 bases respectively, with 11 bases between them. As DNA, the CDR3 is TGCGCCAGCAGCCGGACAGAGGGCTATGGCTACACCTTC. Translation gives CASSRTEGYGYTF.

This rearrangement joins TRBV6-5 to TRBJ2-5; tentatively, D is TRBD1 (5 bases). V was pared by 2 bases and J by 5 bases, with 12 bases between. This CDR3 comprises 14 residues. CDR1 and CDR2 from the germline V gene are MNHEY and SVGAGI. The CDR3 DNA is TGTGCCAGCAGTTACAGGGGTGGTTGGGAGACCCAGTACTTC. Translation gives CASSYRGGWETQYF.

The V gene is TRBV11-2, the J gene TRBJ1-1; D possibly corresponds to TRBD1 (5 bases). The CDR3 covers 15 residues. From germline, CDR1 is SGHAT and CDR2 FQNNGV. Trimming took off 4 bases at V and 0 bases at J, with 12 bases between the two ends. CDR3 coding DNA: TGTGCCAGCAGCTCCCCGACAGAACTGAACACTGAAGCTTTCTTT. Translated: CASSSPTELNTEAFF.

This chain links TRBV5-4 with TRBJ2-7, with a weak D call TRBD1 (5 bases). The germline V and J ends were trimmed by 5 bases and 5 bases, with 14 bases remaining between them. The CDR3 consists of 13 residues. Per the germline V gene, CDR1 is SGHNT and CDR2 is YYREEE (reference sequence). The CDR3 protein is CASRLGWGDEQYF. The CDR3 DNA reads TGTGCCAGCAGGTTAGGTTGGGGCGACGAGCAGTACTTC. Complete variable domain (other parts from reference TRBV5-4 and TRBJ2-7): ETGVTQSPTHLIKTRGQQVTLRCSSQSGHNTVSWYQQALGQGPQFIFQYYREEENGRGNFPPRFSGLQFPNYSSELNVNALELDDSALYLCASRLGWGDEQYFGPGTRLTVT.

CDR3 in amino acids: CASSPTDSHGYTF. In nucleotides, the CDR3 is TGTGCCAGCAGCCCCACTGACAGCCATGGCTACACCTTC. The rearrangement uses TRBV7-9 and TRBJ1-2, with D perhaps matching TRBD1 (5 bases). Germline V gene data show CDR1 as SEHNR and CDR2 as FQNEAQ (reference sequence). The CDR3 extends over 13 amino acids. Deletions cut 5 bases from V and 6 bases from J, with 13 bases between. The whole variable domain, filled in from reference TRBV7-9 and TRBJ1-2, reads DTGVSQNPRHKITKRGQNVTFRCDPISEHNRLYWYRQTLGQGPEFLTYFQNEAQLEKSRLLSDRFSAERPKGSFSTLEIQRTEQGDSAMYLCASSPTDSHGYTFGSGTRLTVV.

This clone was seen a handful of times. The J gene is TRBJ1-1, the V gene TRBV14, with D possibly being TRBD1 (6 bases). Between the trimmed V and J ends, which lost 1 base and 4 bases, there was a span of 10 bases. The CDR3 totals 14 residues. Germline assignment: CDR1 SGHDN and CDR2 FVKESK. CDR3 sequence reads: CASSQVGGATEAFF. For the CDR3, the DNA is TGTGCCAGCAGCCAAGTAGGGGGGGCCACTGAAGCTTTCTTT.

The DNA for the CDR3 is TGTGCCAGTAGTATAACGAGAAGGGACATTGAGCAGTTCTTC. Amino acid sequence: CASSITRRDIEQFF. This sequence joins TRBV19 and TRBJ2-1; tentatively, D is TRBD1 (6 bases). Germline V gene sequence: CDR1 LNHDA, CDR2 SQIVND (reference sequence). Trimming pared 2 bases from V and 9 bases from J, leaving 14 bases between. This CDR3 spans 14 amino acids.

The chain is built from TRBV15 and TRBJ1-1; 7 bases agree with TRBD1. The J segment lost 1 base and the V segment lost 0 bases, leaving 5 bases of the junction unmatched. CDR1 LNHNV and CDR2 YYDKDF come from the germline V gene (reference sequence). This CDR3 contains 16 residues. The CDR3 DNA sequence: TGTGCCACCAGCAGAGATGACTACAGGGGGAACACTGAAGCTTTCTTT. Its translation: CATSRDDYRGNTEAFF.

V and J are TRBV7-9 and TRBJ1-1, with D unresolved. Germline V gene lookup returns CDR1 SEHNR and CDR2 FQNEAQ (reference sequence). This CDR3 is built from 16 residues. V was clipped by 1 base and J by 4 bases, with 16 bases between them. The CDR3 sequence is CASSLESGGIGTEAFF. As DNA, the CDR3 is TGTGCCAGCAGCTTAGAATCGGGTGGTATAGGCACTGAAGCTTTCTTT. The full variable domain, with the rest looked up from reference TRBV7-9 and TRBJ1-1, is DTGVSQNPRHKITKRGQNVTFRCDPISEHNRLYWYRQTLGQGPEFLTYFQNEAQLEKSRLLSDRFSAERPKGSFSTLEIQRTEQGDSAMYLCASSLESGGIGTEAFFGQGTRLTVV.

V usage is TRBV5-5 and J usage is TRBJ1-1; D gene uncertain. Germline V lookup: CDR1 SGHKS, CDR2 YYEKEE (reference sequence). V was shortened by 1 base and J by 8 bases, with 9 bases between the two germline ends. The CDR3 spans 12 residues. The CDR3 spells CASSLPPAEAFF. Written as DNA, the CDR3 is TGTGCCAGCAGCTTGCCCCCCGCGGAAGCTTTCTTT.

A few counts support this clone. The chain couples TRBV10-3 to TRBJ2-7; 11 positions agree with TRBD2. The CDR3 is made up of 15 amino acids. J gave up 2 bases and V 6 bases, and 6 bases lay outside the gene matches. Germline V lookup: CDR1 ENHRY, CDR2 SYGVKD. This chain's CDR3 is CAIRVGTSGTYEQYF. CDR3 in DNA: TGTGCCATCAGAGTCGGGACTAGCGGAACCTACGAGCAGTACTTC.

For this clone: The same CDR3 arises from other DNA sequences in this sample as well. The V gene is TRBV6-5, the J gene TRBJ2-7; 11 nucleotides match TRBD1. The CDR3 consists of 14 residues. Germline V gene data show CDR1 as MNHEY and CDR2 as SVGAGI. The V gene end was trimmed by 6 bases and the J gene end by 4 bases; junction bases not matched to a gene: 5. The CDR3 region is CASRGQGGPYEQYF. In DNA form, the CDR3 reads TGTGCCAGCAGGGGACAGGGGGGCCCATACGAGCAGTACTTC.

J is TRBJ1-2 and V is TRBV2; TRBD1 agrees at 7 bases. The CDR3 loop spans 16 amino acids. From germline, CDR1 is SNHLY and CDR2 FYNNEI. V trimming: 7 bases; J trimming: 3 bases; junction bases outside the gene matches: 14. The CDR3 coding sequence is TGTGCCAGCACCCGGGACAGTCCTTTACGGGACTATGGCTACACCTTC. Translating gives CASTRDSPLRDYGYTF.

The gene calls are TRBV6-1 and TRBJ1-5; D gene ambiguous. This CDR3 contains 17 residues. V was clipped by 0 bases and J by 2 bases, with 14 bases between them. The germline V gene encodes CDR1 MNHNS and CDR2 SASEGT. This chain's CDR3 is CASSEAGGKGGNQPQHF. CDR3 DNA: TGTGCCAGCAGTGAAGCAGGCGGTAAAGGAGGCAATCAGCCCCAGCATTTT.

This clone was seen a few times. The genes are TRBV9 and TRBJ1-2; 7 bases are shared with TRBD1. Germline CDR1 reads SGDLS; CDR2 reads YYNGEE. CDR3 length: 16 amino acids. Trimming cost V 3 bases and J 4 bases; bases outside gene matches: 12. CDR3 DNA: TGTGCCAGCAGCGCACAACCTAGCAGGGGGACCTATGGCTACACCTTC. This encodes CASSAQPSRGTYGYTF.

The chain uses TRBV10-3 and TRBJ1-1, with 9 bases lining up with TRBD1. The length of the CDR3 is 15 residues. In germline, CDR1 is ENHRY, CDR2 SYGVKD. J was trimmed by 5 bases and V by 3 bases; bases with no gene match: 7. CDR3 sequence (DNA): TGTGCCATCAGTGACCGGGGGACAGGGAGTACTGAAGCTTTCTTT. Translated: CAISDRGTGSTEAFF.

In this sample, this clone turned up a few times. The rearrangement uses TRBV4-2 and TRBJ1-6; D is unresolved. The CDR3 is 16 residues long. CDR1 and CDR2 (germline): LGHNA, YNFKEQ. With 1 base removed from V and 7 bases from J, the gap between germline ends came to 14 bases. The CDR3 DNA reads TGTGCCAGCAGCCAAGGAGTGACAATACAAAATTCACCCCTCCACTTT. This codes for CASSQGVTIQNSPLHF.

The J gene is TRBJ2-3, the V gene TRBV7-9; D ambiguous. Germline CDR1 is SEHNR and CDR2 is FQNEAQ (reference sequence). Trimming took 0 bases from V and 2 from J, leaving 15 bases between them. The CDR3 is 17 residues long. CDR3 DNA sequence: TGTGCCAGCAGCTTAGCCGATGAGGCTCCAACCACAGATACGCAGTATTTT. It specifies CASSLADEAPTTDTQYF.

The chain has TRBV6-2 or TRBV6-3 and TRBJ1-1, with no clear D. V was pared by 3 bases and J by 0 bases, with 8 bases between. The CDR3 length is 14 residues. Germline lookup yields CDR1 MNHEY and CDR2 SVGEGT. This chain's CDR3 is CASSYGLMNTEAFF. The DNA for the CDR3 is TGTGCCAGCAGTTATGGACTCATGAACACTGAAGCTTTCTTT.

This sequence joins TRBV3-1 (or the pseudogene TRBV3-2) and TRBJ1-4, with a possible D match to TRBD1 (6 bases). The V and J ends lost 3 bases and 3 bases respectively, with 8 bases between them. From germline, CDR1 is LGHDT and CDR2 YNNKEL (reference sequence). CDR3 size: 14 residues. The CDR3 spells CASSHRGSNEKLFF. The CDR3 bases are TGTGCCAGCAGCCACAGGGGATCTAATGAAAAACTGTTTTTT.